The clone carrying this T cell receptor (beta chain) was seen only a few times. Its antigen is currently unknown. The sample belongs to a study of T cells after posttransplantation cyclophosphamide. General study results and limits: TRB overlap between skin or GI tissue T cells and blood was limited. After PTCy, TRB diversity resembled that of CNI/methotrexate controls. Later blood repertoires were often dominated by clones from the donor CD8+ memory compartment.

Sequencing used immunoSEQ multiplex PCR; TCRdb keeps in-frame clones, though not all of them. The data show roughly 15,000 clones, approximately 81% seen once. Control samples came 1 year after myeloablative marrow transplants with methotrexate plus calcineurin inhibitor. This TCR came from a male patient aged 25 to 39 who received an allogeneic stem cell transplant from an unrelated donor, was CMV-positive, and had acute and chronic GVHD. Among the T cells, some may be from the graft donor. Sequenced material: PBMCs, taken 440 to 450 days after allogeneic stem cell transplant with calcineurin inhibitor and methotrexate.

The CDR3 loop reads CASSKREGGGNTIYF. The CDR3 region has the DNA TGTGCCAGCAGCAAACGGGAGGGTGGTGGAAACACCATATATTTT. The rearrangement uses TRBV21-1 and TRBJ1-3. TRBV21-1 represents a pseudogene. The CDR3 is 15 amino acids.